The T cell receptor beta chain under discussion was sequenced for a study of blood T cell repertoires in COVID-19. Germline V gene data show CDR1 as KGHDR and CDR2 as SFDVKD. Trimming took 7 bases from V and 9 from J, leaving 15 bases between them. CDR3 length equals 13 residues. This clone has just a few counts. Using immunoSEQ multiplex PCR, the repertoire was profiled, and TCRdb retains in-frame clones only, with some absent. This repertoire shows about 350,000 clones, around 91% found once; its top ten account for around 3.5%. The chain is built from TRBV24-1 and TRBJ1-5; D ambiguous. This sequence was found in a woman aged 18-29 years who had recovered from COVID-19. The sample taken for sequencing was peripheral blood. The CDR3 is CATREANQGPQHF. The CDR3 coding sequence is TGTGCCACCAGGGAGGCCAATCAAGGGCCCCAGCATTTT.